The 4 T cell receptor beta chains given below trace back to one sample, sequenced in a study of PD-1 blockade in mismatch repair-deficient tumors. Assay used: immunoSEQ multiplex PCR; TCRdb lists only in-frame clones, some missing. The data hold roughly 15,000 clones, with approximately 80% observed a single time. Their antigens are not known. Time point defined: roughly 9-day in vitro stimulation with candidate neoantigen peptide 5. Sequences were derived from cells cultured in vitro, sampled from a patient treated with pembrolizumab. Every receptor here comes from an adult with mismatch repair-deficient cancer.

The V and J genes are TRBV2 and TRBJ2-1; 9 bases align to TRBD2. This CDR3 is 16 amino acids long. The V segment lost 8 bases and the J segment 7 bases; nucleotides outside the gene matches: 15. Germline V gene sequence: CDR1 SNHLY, CDR2 FYNNEI. The CDR3, as DNA: TGTGCCAGCCAGGCCACCGGGCTAGCGGGAAAAAATGAGCAGTTCTTC. It codes for CASQATGLAGKNEQFF.

The chain links TRBV29-1 to TRBJ2-5; no definite D call. Trimming removed 1 base at V and 12 bases at J, with 12 bases between. This CDR3 is 11 amino acids long. Germline CDR1 SQVTM, CDR2 ANQGSEA. The CDR3 region has the DNA TGCAGCGTTGAAGTGTCGTATAGCAAGTACTTC. It translates to CSVEVSYSKYF.

The chain uses TRBV14 and TRBJ1-2, with D possibly being TRBD1 (5 bases). The CDR3 loop spans 14 amino acids. V lost 4 bases to trimming and J lost 2 bases, with 11 bases between them. Germline CDR1 and CDR2: SGHDN and FVKESK. CDR3 protein: CASSRDFKNYGYTF. The CDR3 DNA sequence: TGTGCCAGCAGCCGGGACTTCAAAAACTATGGCTACACCTTC.

CDR3 region: CASSEQSLYRSGNTIYF. The CDR3, as DNA: TGTGCCAGCAGTGAACAGTCACTTTATCGCTCTGGAAACACCATATATTTT. This chain joins TRBV2 and TRBJ1-3; no firm D call. Deletions cut 2 bases from V and 0 bases from J, with 14 bases between. The germline V gene has CDR1 SNHLY and CDR2 FYNNEI. The CDR3 has 17 amino acids.